This TCR beta chain appears in the sequencing data of a study of blood T cell repertoires in COVID-19 (TCRdb year 2020). About the full investigation: The collaborator samples originated in the United States, Italy and Spain and spanned the acute and convalescent phases of COVID-19. Subjects who had been exposed to COVID-19, were actively infected with it, or had recovered from it provided the deeply sampled blood TCRbeta repertoires that made up the dataset. The repertoires were released in a freely available public database meant as a resource for research on the immune response to SARS-CoV-2. Where available, HLA class I and class II types were obtained from metadata supplied by the sample provider rather than from assay-based typing. Sample metadata almost always included a de-identified subject ID, COVID-19 status, age in years and sex. The samples were drawn from the first 160 participants of the ongoing ImmuneRACE study and from under 1,500 subjects provided by 6 global collaborators. The prospective study material was composed of cDNA or gDNA derived from T cells, B-cell-depleted T cells, or PBMCs.

TCRbeta CDR3 regions were amplified from genomic DNA by means of the immunoSEQ Assay, a bias-controlled multiplex PCR. Turning to the authors' computational methods: Nucleated cell counts per sample were estimated from amplification of reference gene primers within the assay. To quantify the absolute abundance of each unique TCRbeta CDR3 rearrangement, sequence reads were collapsed and filtered. For each sample, productive Simpson clonality was calculated as the square root of Simpson's diversity index across productive rearrangements. In TCRdb, the immuneACCESS table is reduced to in-frame sequences with V and J assigned. These tables do not hold every clone; where another copy was compared, an unresolved V gene accounts for under half, and the others remain unexplained. V and J calls and clone size are given by that table; D and trimming were obtained from the DNA. The sample table contains more than 150,000 clones; only one count was recorded for over 70% of them. The top ten clones comprise 0.5% to 0.65% of the sample.

With regard to this clone: The clone's antigen remains unknown. Nothing much larger sits one base from this clone, and base qualities are not available.

General conclusions and limits of the study: The quantity of clinical and demographic metadata differed by source and by participant and was supplied without curation.

Collaborating institutions collected whole blood in K2EDTA tubes following their own protocols. For TCRbeta analysis, collaborators shipped samples in one of three forms: frozen whole blood, isolated PBMCs, or DNA extracted from either of those sample types. Here V drops 0 bases and J drops 8 bases, and the junction holds 4 bases not matched to any gene. Counted from cysteine to phenylalanine, this CDR3 has 15 amino acids. The kept DNA is CDR3 alone, 45 bases in frame from the first base. The CDR1 and CDR2 encoded by the germline V gene are SGHDN and FVKESK. Material for sequencing was peripheral blood. The chain joins TRBV14 to TRBJ2-1, with 10 bases aligning to TRBD2. The sequence was obtained from a man aged 60 to 75 with acute or convalescent COVID-19. This receptor has the CDR3 CASSQEGLAIHEQFF. The DNA reads as follows: TGTGCCAGCAGCCAAGAGGGACTAGCGATCCATGAGCAGTTCTTC.